Below are 26 T cell receptor beta chains sequenced from a single sample in a study of blood T cells in healthy people across ages. The authors ran a second PCR of about 7 to 11 cycles using a sample-barcoded 5' primer and a J-beta primer mix. TCRdb analysed the 5' RACE reads with MiXCR anew, one entry per CDR3 protein. The sample gives about 1.8 million distinct CDR3 sequences, around half of which show up once; approximately 2.1% is in the top ten. Input material: blood. Receptors were obtained from a woman aged 40 to 50 in good health.

This clonotype was counted only a few times. The rearrangement uses TRBV6-5 and TRBJ2-3, with TRBD1 matching 7 bases. Trimming cost V 7 bases and J 2 bases; bases outside gene matches: 9. CDR1 and CDR2 from the germline V gene are MNHEY and SVGAGI. This CDR3 is 15 amino acids long. The CDR3 protein is CASTKQGIPTDTQYF. The CDR3 region has the DNA TGTGCCAGCACGAAACAGGGGATACCCACAGATACGCAGTATTTT.

The V call is TRBV4-3, the J call TRBJ2-3; 7 positions match TRBD1. The trim removed 1 base at V and 3 bases at J, leaving 7 bases unmatched. Germline V lookup: CDR1 LGHNA, CDR2 YSLEER. This CDR3 contains 16 residues. CDR3 loop: CASSQAGQAITDTQYF. Here the CDR3 DNA reads TGCGCCAGCAGCCAAGCCGGACAGGCAATAACAGATACGCAGTATTTT.

The chain uses TRBV20-1 and TRBJ1-1, with D uncertain. V lost 0 bases, J lost 3 bases, and 5 bases lay in between. Germline-derived CDR1 and CDR2 are DFQATT and SNEGSKA (reference sequence). This CDR3 has 12 residues. In DNA form, the CDR3 reads TGCAGTGCTAGAGATGGTTACACTGAAGCTTTCTTT. Translated: CSARDGYTEAFF.

This clonotype has a handful of counts. The rearrangement links TRBV3-1 to TRBJ2-4; maybe TRBD1 (5 bases). The germline gives CDR1 LGHDT, CDR2 YNNKEL (reference sequence). The CDR3 has 17 residues. V was trimmed by 4 bases and J by 3 bases, leaving 19 bases between them. DNA of the CDR3: TGTGCCAGCAGCCGCATCATTTTGAAGGGGAACAAAAACATTCAGTACTTC. Translating gives CASSRIILKGNKNIQYF.

This clonotype appeared a few times. This sequence joins TRBV5-1 and TRBJ2-5, with a tentative D call TRBD1 (6 bases). Trimming removed 1 base at V and 3 bases at J, with 16 bases between. CDR3 length: 16 residues. The germline V gene has CDR1 SGHRS and CDR2 YFSETQ. CDR3 DNA: TGCGCCAGCAGCTTGACAGGGACGATAACTAAAGAGACCCAGTACTTC. This sequence encodes CASSLTGTITKETQYF.

As to this clonotype: At one of its ends the junction is not consistent with the germline gene, which may arise from a read error. V and J are TRBV7-2 and TRBJ2-5; D possibly matches TRBD1 or TRBD2 (6 bases each). Germline V CDR1 and CDR2: SGHTA, FQGNSA. CDR3 size: 14 residues. DNA of the CDR3: TGTGCCAGCAGCTTACGACGGGGGCTCGAGACCCGGTACTTC. This sequence encodes CASSLRRGLETRYF.

This chain joins TRBV6-2 or TRBV6-3 and TRBJ1-2; D remains ambiguous. From germline, CDR1 is MNHEY and CDR2 SVGEGT. The V end was cut by 0 bases, the J end by 2 bases, with 16 bases between. This CDR3 is 17 amino acids long. DNA for the CDR3: TGTGCCAGCAGTTACTCGATTCAGAGGGTCGAGAACTATGGCTACACCTTC. Protein product: CASSYSIQRVENYGYTF.

This clonotype has a single count. The chain joins TRBV9 to TRBJ2-3, with D possibly being TRBD1 or TRBD2 (6 bases each). Between the trimmed V and J ends, which lost 6 bases and 2 bases, there was a span of 16 bases. CDR1 is SGDLS and CDR2 is YYNGEE in the germline V gene. CDR3 size: 15 residues. The DNA for the CDR3 is TGTGCCAGCACCCATAGGGGGGCCTACACAGATACGCAGTATTTT. It yields the protein CASTHRGAYTDTQYF.

This clonotype was detected only a few times. The chain recombines TRBV5-1 with TRBJ2-7, with 8 bases matching TRBD2. Losses at the gene ends were 5 bases for V and 5 bases for J; bases not matched to a gene: 12. The CDR3 contains 15 residues. Germline CDR1 is SGHRS and CDR2 is YFSETQ. The CDR3 here is CASRLNPGGMNEQYF. The CDR3 nucleotides are TGCGCCAGCAGACTTAACCCGGGAGGGATGAACGAGCAGTACTTC.

This chain joins TRBV4-1 and TRBJ1-4; 9 bases agree with TRBD1. With 4 bases clipped from V and 11 bases from J, the junction kept 5 bases outside the gene matches. This CDR3 has 13 amino acids. Per germline, CDR1 MGHRA and CDR2 YSYEKL. Here the CDR3 reads CASSLQGANKLFF. The CDR3 region has the DNA TGCGCCAGCAGCCTACAGGGGGCTAATAAACTGTTTTTT.

This chain joins TRBV12-3 or TRBV12-4 and TRBJ2-1, with D perhaps TRBD1 or TRBD2 (5 bases each). The J call may be incorrect, as the DNA end agrees better with TRBJ2-7. The CDR3 loop spans 17 amino acids. The CDR3 region is CASSRGTASWEYNEQYF. The DNA of the CDR3 is TGTGCCAGCAGTCGTGGGACGGCTTCCTGGGAGTACAATGAGCAGTACTTC.

V gene TRBV24-1 combines with J gene TRBJ2-3, with 7 positions matching TRBD2. This CDR3 has 17 residues. Germline CDR1 and CDR2: KGHDR and SFDVKD. After removal of 1 base from V and 2 bases from J, the junction contained 8 bases not matched to a gene. The CDR3 sequence: CATSDLPSGMNTDTQYF. DNA of the CDR3: TGTGCCACCAGTGATTTACCGAGCGGGATGAACACAGATACGCAGTATTTT.

This clonotype showed up just a few times. The chain carries TRBV7-2 and TRBJ2-3; D gene ambiguous. Trimming cost V 1 base and J 2 bases, with 10 bases left between them. The CDR3 is made up of 15 amino acids. The germline V gene has CDR1 SGHTA and CDR2 FQGNSA. CDR3: CASSLVKILTDTQYF. For the CDR3, the DNA is TGTGCCAGCAGCTTAGTGAAGATTCTCACAGATACGCAGTATTTT.

A note on this clonotype: One end of the junction fails to match germline, which may point to a read error. The chain combines TRBV4-3 with TRBJ2-3; possible D gene TRBD2, 5 bases. Germline CDR1 reads LGHNA; CDR2 reads YSLEER. The CDR3 has 15 residues. The CDR3 nucleotides are TGTGCCAGCTCACCCCTCGGGCGCGGGACAGATACGCAGTATTTT. This gives the protein CASSPLGRGTDTQYF.

CDR3 loop: CASSLELAGAGTQYF. The DNA for the CDR3 is TGTGCCAGCAGCTTAGAACTAGCGGGGGCGGGGACCCAGTACTTC. J is TRBJ2-7 and V is TRBV7-2, with 11 bases identical to TRBD2. The assigned J gene may be wrong: the sequence end matches TRBJ2-5 better. The length of the CDR3 is 15 residues. CDR1 is SGHTA and CDR2 is FQGNSA in the germline V gene.

The table lists this clonotype with many counts. The rearrangement uses TRBV7-2 and TRBJ2-6; no firm D call. With 6 bases removed from V and 0 bases from J, the gap between germline ends came to 3 bases. The CDR3 is 13 residues long. The germline gives CDR1 SGHTA, CDR2 FQGNSA. CDR3 region: CASRLSGANVLTF. The CDR3 DNA reads TGTGCCAGCAGGCTCTCTGGGGCCAACGTCCTGACTTTC.

The gene calls are TRBV4-3 and TRBJ2-5; TRBD2 agrees at 8 bases. Germline-derived CDR1 and CDR2 are LGHNA and YSLEER. The CDR3 is made up of 16 amino acids. The V gene end was trimmed by 5 bases and the J gene end by 0 bases; junction bases not matched to a gene: 8. The CDR3 DNA reads as TGCGCCAGCAGCTCACGTACTAGCGGCAACCAAGAGACCCAGTACTTC. Translating gives CASSSRTSGNQETQYF.

This clonotype has more than one count but fewer than ten. V usage is TRBV20-1 and J usage is TRBJ2-1; 9 nucleotides agree with TRBD2. Per germline, CDR1 DFQATT and CDR2 SNEGSKA (reference sequence). Trimming cost V 5 bases and J 8 bases; bases outside gene matches: 13. The CDR3 is made up of 15 amino acids. CDR3: CSAGPSGGWGDEQFF. The CDR3 DNA reads as TGCAGTGCTGGGCCAAGCGGGGGGTGGGGCGATGAGCAGTTCTTC.

The chain is built from TRBV7-9 and TRBJ2-3, with TRBD2 matching over 9 bases. CDR1 is SEHNR, CDR2 FQNEAQ, per germline (reference sequence). The CDR3 runs 14 residues. The ends lost 1 base at V and 14 bases at J; junction bases unmatched: 10. This chain's CDR3 is CASSLELAGAVAYF. CDR3 DNA sequence: TGTGCCAGCAGCTTAGAACTAGCGGGTGCTGTTGCGTATTTT.

This clonotype was found a few times. The rearrangement uses TRBV27 and TRBJ2-7, with D possibly called TRBD1 or TRBD2 (5 bases each). V lost 6 bases and J 6 bases, leaving 15 bases between the germline ends. The CDR3 is 13 residues long. The germline CDR1 and CDR2 sequences are MNHEY and SMNVEV (reference sequence). The CDR3 bases are TGTGCCAGCAGAGGGACGTGGGCCTCCGAGCAGTACTTC. Translation gives CASRGTWASEQYF.

This clonotype was counted between two and nine times. This chain uses TRBV4-1 with TRBJ2-3; possibly TRBD1 for D (6 bases). Germline assignment: CDR1 MGHRA and CDR2 YSYEKL. The length of the CDR3 is 17 residues. Trimming shortened V by 1 base and J by 0 bases, and 14 bases separated the two germline ends. The CDR3 protein is CASSQAPTGTSTDTQYF. The CDR3 DNA sequence: TGCGCCAGCAGCCAAGCCCCGACAGGAACTAGCACAGATACGCAGTATTTT.

The chain has TRBV12-3 or TRBV12-4 and TRBJ1-6; TRBD1 is a possible D gene (5 bases). The CDR3 spans 15 residues. Trimming pared 4 bases from V and 5 bases from J, leaving 12 bases between. In DNA form, the CDR3 reads TGTGCCAGCAGTTACATGACGGGACATAATTCACCCCTCCACTTT. Translation gives CASSYMTGHNSPLHF.

This clonotype was detected only a few times. J is TRBJ2-5 and V is TRBV18; D gene ambiguous. V was pared by 4 bases and J by 11 bases, with 8 bases between. The CDR3 is made up of 10 amino acids. Germline loops: CDR1 KGHSH, CDR2 LQKENI. CDR3 loop: CASSHNEQYF. Here the CDR3 DNA reads TGTGCCAGCTCACACAATGAGCAGTACTTC.

The V and J genes are TRBV7-9 and TRBJ2-5; TRBD2 matches 10 bases. Losses at the gene ends were 6 bases for V and 3 bases for J; bases not matched to a gene: 7. The CDR3 sequence is 15 residues long. Germline V CDR1 and CDR2: SEHNR, FQNEAQ (reference sequence). CDR3 DNA: TGTGCCAGCAGACTGAGGACTAGCGGAGAAGAGACCCAGTACTTC. This encodes CASRLRTSGEETQYF.

This clonotype is a singleton in its sample. The chain combines TRBV15 with TRBJ2-5; TRBD2 agrees at 13 bases. CDR1 and CDR2 (germline): LNHNV, YYDKDF (reference sequence). V trimming: 2 bases; J trimming: 2 bases; junction bases outside the gene matches: 2. CDR3 length: 16 residues. The CDR3 spells CATSRQLAGGQETQYF. CDR3 nucleotide sequence: TGTGCCACCAGCAGACAACTAGCGGGGGGGCAAGAGACCCAGTACTTC.

Only one count was recorded for this clonotype. V gene TRBV6-5 combines with J gene TRBJ1-2; D unresolved. Germline V lookup: CDR1 MNHEY, CDR2 SVGAGI. CDR3 length equals 10 residues. Trimming left V 8 bases short and J 8 bases short, with 9 bases between. The CDR3 nucleotides are TGTGCCAGCCGGAATGGGGGCTACACCTTC. This translates into CASRNGGYTF.